This is a list of T cell receptor beta chains from one sample in a study of PD-1 blockade in classical Hodgkin lymphoma. Using immunoSEQ multiplex PCR, the repertoire was profiled, and TCRdb retains in-frame clones only, with some absent. This repertoire shows around 29,000 clones, 80% to 90% found once; its top ten account for 0.35%. The sequenced material came from CD4+ T cells from blood. Every receptor here comes from a human donor with classical Hodgkin lymphoma. Each CDR3 is given with its conserved first and last residue. A D gene is named only where the DNA matches it firmly. The size of a clone is reported for some rows only, either as once, few or many, or as a class for expanded clones.

size: -; D: -; J: TRBJ1-5; V: TRBV5-1; DNA: TGCGCCAGCAGCTTGGGCGGGTTTGATCAGCCCCAGCATTTT; CDR3: CASSLGGFDQPQHF
size: -; D: -; J: TRBJ2-5; V: TRBV4-2; DNA: TGTGCCAGCAGCCAAGGCGCCATAAACGACGGCCAAGAGACCCAGTACTTC; CDR3: CASSQGAINDGQETQYF
size: -; D: TRBD1; J: TRBJ2-1; V: TRBV5-1; DNA: TGCGCCAGCAGCCGACAGGGGGCATCCTACAATGAGCAGTTCTTC; CDR3: CASSRQGASYNEQFF
size: -; D: -; J: TRBJ2-1; V: TRBV5-1; DNA: TGCGCCAGCAGCCCCATTGGGGGCGATGGGCGGGAGTCCACCTACAATGAGCAGTTCTTC; CDR3: CASSPIGGDGRESTYNEQFF
size: -; D: -; J: TRBJ2-3; V: TRBV10-1; DNA: TGCGCCAGCAGGGAAGGACTCGCAGATACGCAGTATTTT; CDR3: CASREGLADTQYF
size: -; D: -; J: TRBJ2-3; V: TRBV2; DNA: TGTGCCAGCTCCAAAGGGGATACGCAGTATTTT; CDR3: CASSKGDTQYF
size: -; D: -; J: TRBJ1-1; V: TRBV18; DNA: TGTGCCAGCTCACCGAGTAGGGTTGGAGCTTTCTTT; CDR3: CASSPSRVGAFF
size: -; D: TRBD2; J: TRBJ2-1; V: TRBV29-1; DNA: TGCAGCGTCGGGATGGCTAGCGGGAAAAATGAGCAGTTCTTC; CDR3: CSVGMASGKNEQFF
size: -; D: -; J: TRBJ1-6; V: TRBV18; DNA: TGTGCCAGCTCACCACAGGATCAGAATAATTCACCCCTCCACTTT; CDR3: CASSPQDQNNSPLHF
size: -; D: TRBD2; J: TRBJ2-7; V: TRBV4-2; DNA: TGTGCCAGCAGCCAGGTAGGGACTAGCGGGACCTGGGAGCAGTACTTC; CDR3: CASSQVGTSGTWEQYF
size: once; D: -; J: TRBJ2-2; V: TRBV5-6; DNA: TGTGCCAGCAGCTTGGCGGGGATGGCCGGGGAGCTGTTTTTT; CDR3: CASSLAGMAGELFF
size: few; D: TRBD1; J: TRBJ1-2; V: TRBV4-3; DNA: TGCGCCAGCAGCCAAGCGATGACAGGGTTGAATGGCTACACCTTC; CDR3: CASSQAMTGLNGYTF
size: -; D: TRBD1; J: TRBJ2-4; V: TRBV7-9; DNA: TGTGCCAGCAGCTTATTAGGGGGCGCGGGAAACATTCAGTACTTC; CDR3: CASSLLGGAGNIQYF
size: few; D: -; J: TRBJ1-2; V: TRBV4-1; DNA: TGCGCCAGCAGCCAAGATCCGACTAACTATGGCTACACCTTC; CDR3: CASSQDPTNYGYTF
size: few; D: -; J: TRBJ1-2; V: TRBV30; DNA: TGTGCCTGGAGTGTACTGCCGGGAGCTAACTATGGCTACACCTTC; CDR3: CAWSVLPGANYGYTF
size: -; D: -; J: TRBJ1-2; V: TRBV19; DNA: TGTGCCAGTAGCCCCCCCTCCGACCTTAACTATGGCTACACCTTC; CDR3: CASSPPSDLNYGYTF
size: -; D: TRBD2; J: TRBJ2-7; V: TRBV10-3; DNA: TGTGCCATCAGTGAACCCGGGAGGGCCTTTGAGCAGTACTTC; CDR3: CAISEPGRAFEQYF
size: -; D: TRBD2; J: TRBJ2-3; V: TRBV18; DNA: TGTGCCAGCTCCCCCGCGGGAGGGACAGATACGCAGTATTTT; CDR3: CASSPAGGTDTQYF
size: -; D: TRBD1; J: TRBJ2-7; V: TRBV7-9; DNA: TGTGCCAGCAGCTTAGAGACGACCGGGACAGGGGGATACGAGCAGTACTTC; CDR3: CASSLETTGTGGYEQYF
size: -; D: -; J: TRBJ2-3; V: TRBV15; DNA: TGTGCCACCAGCAGAGGCGCGACAGATACGCAGTATTTT; CDR3: CATSRGATDTQYF
size: -; D: -; J: TRBJ1-1; V: TRBV18; DNA: TGTGCCAGCTCACCACCCCCAGGGAGGGACACTGAAGCTTTCTTT; CDR3: CASSPPPGRDTEAFF
size: -; D: -; J: TRBJ2-3; V: TRBV27; DNA: TGTGCCAGCAGTTGGACAGACAACACAGATACGCAGTATTTT; CDR3: CASSWTDNTDTQYF
size: -; D: -; J: TRBJ1-4; V: TRBV28; DNA: TGTGCCAGCAGCCCCCCAGGGTTCAAGGGTGAAAAACTGTTTTTT; CDR3: CASSPPGFKGEKLFF
size: -; D: -; J: TRBJ1-5; V: TRBV4-1; DNA: TGCGCCAGCAGCCAAGTCCCTACATTAGCAACAGTTTATAGCAATCAGCCCCAGCATTTT; CDR3: CASSQVPTLATVYSNQPQHF
size: once; D: -; J: TRBJ1-6; V: TRBV5-4; DNA: TGTGCCAGCAGCTTGGAACCTGAAGATTCACCCCTCCACTTT; CDR3: CASSLEPEDSPLHF
size: -; D: -; J: TRBJ1-1; V: TRBV2; DNA: TGTGCCAGGTCGGACAATTTGGACACTGAAGCTTTCTTT; CDR3: CARSDNLDTEAFF
size: once; D: -; J: TRBJ2-5; V: TRBV7-2; DNA: TGTGCCAGCAGCCCGGGGACTGTGTACCAAGAGACCCAGTACTTC; CDR3: CASSPGTVYQETQYF
size: -; D: -; J: TRBJ1-2; V: TRBV7-2; DNA: TGTGCCAGCAGCTTCGGGGCTAACTATGGCTACACCTTC; CDR3: CASSFGANYGYTF
size: -; D: TRBD1; J: TRBJ2-7; V: TRBV2; DNA: TGTGCCAGCAGAGACAGGGTGGTAGTCTACGAGCAGTACTTC; CDR3: CASRDRVVVYEQYF
size: -; D: -; J: TRBJ2-7; V: TRBV7-2; DNA: TGTGCCAGCAGCTCGCCGGGCCTTATTACCTACGAGCAGTACTTC; CDR3: CASSSPGLITYEQYF
size: -; D: TRBD2; J: TRBJ2-7; V: TRBV5-4; DNA: TGTGCCAGCAGCTTGGCTGGACTAGCAAACTACGAGCAGTACTTC; CDR3: CASSLAGLANYEQYF
size: -; D: -; J: TRBJ2-5; V: TRBV9; DNA: TGTGCCAGCAGCCCTATGCGGGTGGGAGAGACCCAGTACTTC; CDR3: CASSPMRVGETQYF
size: -; D: -; J: TRBJ1-1; V: TRBV6-6; DNA: TGTGCCAGCAGTTACCCGAGGAGGGGGGGTGAAGCTTTCTTT; CDR3: CASSYPRRGGEAFF
size: -; D: -; J: TRBJ2-3; V: TRBV25-1; DNA: TGTGCCAGCAAGGCACGTGGCACAGATACGCAGTATTTT; CDR3: CASKARGTDTQYF
size: few; D: -; J: TRBJ1-2; V: TRBV27; DNA: TGTGCCAGCAGTTTAAACTATAACTATGGCTACACCTTC; CDR3: CASSLNYNYGYTF
size: -; D: -; J: TRBJ2-5; V: TRBV15; DNA: TGTGCCACCAGCAGAGATGGGGGGAATCTTGCCCAGTACTTC; CDR3: CATSRDGGNLAQYF
size: -; D: TRBD2; J: TRBJ2-5; V: TRBV6-1; DNA: TGTGCCAGCAGTGAACGGATAGCGGGAGGGCCAGGGGAGACCCAGTACTTC; CDR3: CASSERIAGGPGETQYF
size: -; D: TRBD2; J: TRBJ2-1; V: TRBV2; DNA: TGTGCCAGCATCGGTCTAGCGGGAGTTACATACAATGAGCAGTTCTTC; CDR3: CASIGLAGVTYNEQFF
size: -; D: -; J: TRBJ2-5; V: TRBV6-5; DNA: TGTGCCAGCAGAGTGTCTGAGACCCAGTACTTC; CDR3: CASRVSETQYF
size: -; D: TRBD1; J: TRBJ1-2; V: TRBV29-1; DNA: TGCAGCGTTGAGACAGGGGACCTCTATGGCTACACCTTC; CDR3: CSVETGDLYGYTF
size: -; D: -; J: TRBJ2-3; V: TRBV21-1; DNA: TGTGCCAGCAGCAAAGTGACAGGGTCTGGCACAGATACGCAGTATTTT; CDR3: CASSKVTGSGTDTQYF
size: -; D: -; J: TRBJ2-7; V: TRBV9; DNA: TGTGCCAGCAGCCAGCGGGTAAGCTCCTACGAGCAGTACTTC; CDR3: CASSQRVSSYEQYF
size: -; D: -; J: TRBJ1-4; V: TRBV10-3; DNA: TGTGCCATCAGTGAGTCCGGGGGATTTGCGAATGAAAAACTGTTTTTT; CDR3: CAISESGGFANEKLFF
size: -; D: TRBD1; J: TRBJ2-1; V: TRBV28; DNA: TGTGCCAGCAGTTCTAAGCAAGTGGGACAGGGGGGCGATGAGCAGTTCTTC; CDR3: CASSSKQVGQGGDEQFF
size: once; D: -; J: TRBJ1-2; V: TRBV19; DNA: TGTGCCAGTAGTAATCAAGGACGTTCGTATGGCTACACCTTC; CDR3: CASSNQGRSYGYTF
size: -; D: TRBD1; J: TRBJ2-7; V: TRBV7-2; DNA: TGTGCCAGCAGCGATAGGACAGGTTCCTACGAGCAGTACTTC; CDR3: CASSDRTGSYEQYF
size: -; D: -; J: TRBJ2-7; V: TRBV29-1; DNA: TGCAGCGTTGACGAGGGACTGGTTGCTGGCGAGCAGTACTTC; CDR3: CSVDEGLVAGEQYF
size: -; D: TRBD2; J: TRBJ2-4; V: TRBV29-1; DNA: TGCAGCGTCGGCGCGGGAGGCCAAAACATTCAGTACTTC; CDR3: CSVGAGGQNIQYF
size: -; D: TRBD2; J: TRBJ2-7; V: TRBV7-2; DNA: TGTGCCAGCAGTTCTAGCGGGATCGGCTCCTACGAGCAGTACTTC; CDR3: CASSSSGIGSYEQYF
size: -; D: -; J: TRBJ1-2; V: TRBV27; DNA: TGTGCCAGCAGTTTATTTAGGGGTGCCTATGGCTACACCTTC; CDR3: CASSLFRGAYGYTF
size: -; D: -; J: TRBJ2-1; V: TRBV13; DNA: TGTGCCAGCAGCCCACTTACTACCTACAATGAGCAGTTCTTC; CDR3: CASSPLTTYNEQFF
size: once; D: TRBD2; J: TRBJ2-5; V: TRBV2; DNA: TGTGCCAGCAGTGAAATTCTAGCGGGGCAAGAGACCCAGTACTTC; CDR3: CASSEILAGQETQYF
size: once; D: -; J: TRBJ1-3; V: TRBV9; DNA: TGTGCCAGCAGCGTGGACTCTGGAAACACCATATATTTT; CDR3: CASSVDSGNTIYF
size: -; D: TRBD2; J: TRBJ2-3; V: TRBV5-1; DNA: TGCGCCAGCAGCTCACGGGGGAGGGACACAGATACGCAGTATTTT; CDR3: CASSSRGRDTDTQYF
size: -; D: -; J: TRBJ2-2; V: TRBV2; DNA: TGTGCCAGCTCCGGGACTGTGAACACCGGGGAGCTGTTTTTT; CDR3: CASSGTVNTGELFF
size: -; D: -; J: TRBJ2-1; V: TRBV7-2; DNA: TGTGCCAGCAGCGCAGGGACACCCTCCTACAATGAGCAGTTCTTC; CDR3: CASSAGTPSYNEQFF
size: -; D: -; J: TRBJ2-3; V: TRBV10-3; DNA: TGTGCCATCAGTGCACGAGGCGGGGTATCTGATACGCAGTATTTT; CDR3: CAISARGGVSDTQYF
size: -; D: -; J: TRBJ2-7; V: TRBV28; DNA: TGTGCCAGCAGTTTAAGGGCGGTTTACGAGCAGTACTTC; CDR3: CASSLRAVYEQYF